This T cell receptor (beta chain) was documented in a study of T cells in women clearing cervical HPV infection. Study in general: Controls gave blood once infection was undetectable; cases at lesion identification. Study conclusions and caveats: CIN3+ cases had significantly higher TCR repertoire richness than controls, but evenness did not differ.

TCR beta CDR3 amplified by multiplex PCR from roughly 1,300 ng genomic DNA. Only in-frame clones appear in the TCRdb table, and some are missing; sequencing was by immunoSEQ multiplex PCR. Reported are about 34,000 clones; the ten largest clones contain about 3.4%. V shed 2 bases and J shed 5 bases, with 15 bases lying between them. The CDR3 length is 15 residues. Looked up from germline, CDR1 is SGHTA and CDR2 is FQGNSA. Remarks on this clone: Its antigen is not identified. The CDR3 end lies 3 residues beyond the end of the read and is filled in from the germline J gene.

The clonotype comes from a woman between 18 and 70 years old with a cervical HPV16 infection that either progressed to CIN3+ or cleared (not recorded which). This rearrangement joins TRBV7-2 to TRBJ1-2, with D possibly being TRBD1 (6 bases). Sequenced input: blood buffy coat. CDR3 loop: CASSLTMGQVYGYTF. CDR3 DNA (partial): TGTGCCAGCAGCTTAACGATGGGACAAGTGTATGGC. The whole variable domain, remainder taken from reference TRBV7-2 and TRBJ1-2, is GAGVSQSPSNKVTEKGKDVELRCDPISGHTALYWYRQSLGQGLEFLIYFQGNSAPDKSGLPSDRFSAERTGGSVSTLTIQRTQQEDSAVYLCASSLTMGQVYGYTFGSGTRLTVV.